This TCR beta chain originates from a study of beta chain features in type 1 diabetes. Regarding the study as a whole: Among patients with Type 1 diabetes, TCRB CDR3s were moderately but significantly shorter in every one of the four CD4+ subsets.

Sequenced material consisted of expressed TCRB transcripts (all of the isolated RNA was reverse transcribed). Assay used: immunoSEQ multiplex PCR; TCRdb lists only in-frame clones, some missing. Counted here are about 300,000 clones, approximately 12% occurring once; the ten biggest clones make up about 0.015%. Germline CDR1 SEHNR, CDR2 FQNEAQ (reference sequence). V was clipped by 3 bases and J by 3 bases; unmatched bases: 5. CDR3 length: 15 residues. About this clone: Its antigen is not known.

The source of this sequence is a young woman with type 1 diabetes. The material sequenced was naive CD4+ T cells from blood. The chain couples TRBV7-9 to TRBJ2-1, with 7 bases aligning to TRBD1. CDR3 sequence (DNA): TGTGCCAGCAGCTTCTTCCAGGGGGTCTACAATGAGCAGTTCTTC. It is translated as CASSFFQGVYNEQFF.